A selection of T cell receptor beta chains follows, all from one sample in a study of cytomegalovirus exposure and HLA in healthy donors. Data came from immunoSEQ multiplex PCR; TCRdb stores just in-frame clones and leaves some out. The sample lists roughly 150,000 clones, around 79% seen once, with about 1.3% in the top ten. Sequences were obtained from PBMCs. These receptors were obtained from a man younger than 35 in good health and CMV-seronegative. CDR3s include the opening cysteine and the closing phenylalanine or tryptophan. D genes are given only for firm matches. Size tells how often a clone was seen (once, few, many) or the class of an expanded clone, and some rows leave it out.

clone size | J gene | D gene | V gene | CDR3 DNA | CDR3 protein
. | TRBJ2-2 | TRBD2 | TRBV25-1 | TGTGCCAGCAGTGAGTCCCCCGAGCGGGAGTTAACGGGGGAGCTGTTTTTT | CASSESPERELTGELFF
. | TRBJ1-2 | . | TRBV10-3 | TGTGCCATTGCAGGGTCCAACCCTGGCTACACCTTC | CAIAGSNPGYTF
. | TRBJ2-3 | TRBD2 | TRBV5-1 | TGCGCCAGCAGCTTGGCCATCAGCGGGAGATCAGATACGCAGTATTTT | CASSLAISGRSDTQYF
. | TRBJ1-1 | . | TRBV9 | TGTGCCAGCAGCTACGGACAGTTGAACACTGAAGCTTTCTTT | CASSYGQLNTEAFF
few | TRBJ2-7 | . | TRBV5-4 | TGTGCCAGCAGCCTAGGATCGGGGTCCACCCCCTACGAGCAGTACTTC | CASSLGSGSTPYEQYF
once | TRBJ2-6 | . | TRBV7-2 | TGTGCCAGCAGCGTATACAGCTCTGGGGCCAACGTCCTGACTTTC | CASSVYSSGANVLTF
. | TRBJ1-1 | . | TRBV30 | TGTGCCTGGGGCCACGGCTTCACGAGGACTGAAGCTTTCTTT | CAWGHGFTRTEAFF
. | TRBJ2-7 | . | TRBV30 | TGTGCCTGGAGTGTGGGTGGAGCCTACGAGCAGTACTTC | CAWSVGGAYEQYF
. | TRBJ2-7 | . | TRBV4-3 | TGCGCCAGCAGCCCAAGTGAGGCTGGCGGGACCCGACCCTACGAGCAGTACTTC | CASSPSEAGGTRPYEQYF
. | TRBJ1-2 | . | TRBV5-5 | TGTGCCAGCAGCACGGGTCCTAACTATGGCTACACCTTC | CASSTGPNYGYTF
. | TRBJ1-2 | . | TRBV6-5 | TGTGCCAGCAGTTATTGGACAGACCAGGACTATGGCTACACCTTC | CASSYWTDQDYGYTF
. | TRBJ2-7 | TRBD1 | TRBV2 | TGTGCCAGCGGAAGACAGGGGAGCTCCTACGAGCAGTACTTC | CASGRQGSSYEQYF
once | TRBJ1-1 | . | TRBV10-1 | TGCGCCAGCAGCGACGTAAGGGGAGGAAAAACTGAAGCTTTCTTT | CASSDVRGGKTEAFF
once | TRBJ2-5 | TRBD2 | TRBV25-1 | TGTGCCAGCAGTGAGGGAGGGCGGCGAGAGACCCAGTACTTC | CASSEGGRRETQYF
. | TRBJ2-7 | TRBD2 | TRBV7-9 | TGTGCCAGCAGCCACCCCCGGACAGGGGGACTAGCGGGGTCCTACGAGCAGTACTTC | CASSHPRTGGLAGSYEQYF
. | TRBJ2-7 | TRBD2 | TRBV14 | TGTGCCAGCAGGGCCGGCGGCGGGAGGATCGAGCAGTACTTC | CASRAGGGRIEQYF
. | TRBJ2-1 | TRBD2 | TRBV27 | TGTGCCAGCAGTCCCCTAGCGGGAGGACCCTACAATGAGCAGTTCTTC | CASSPLAGGPYNEQFF
. | TRBJ2-2 | TRBD2 | TRBV18 | TGTGCCAGCTCACGAGGACTAGCGGGAGTGTCTGGGGAGCTGTTTTTT | CASSRGLAGVSGELFF
. | TRBJ2-6 | TRBD1 | TRBV19 | TGTGCCAGCACTGGGACAGCACCCTCTGGGGCCAACGTCCTGACTTTC | CASTGTAPSGANVLTF
. | TRBJ1-1 | . | TRBV25-1 | TGTGCCAGCAGTGATCTCCTGACAGGCGAGAACACTGAAGCTTTCTTT | CASSDLLTGENTEAFF